This entry features one T cell receptor (beta chain) sequence. These data originate in a study of blood T cell repertoires in COVID-19. Study summary: Material from acute and convalescent COVID-19 was sourced from the United States, Italy and Spain. Sources were T cells, B-cell-depleted T cells, or PBMCs; the material itself was cDNA or gDNA.

CDR1 and CDR2 from the germline V gene are SEHNR and FQNEAQ (reference sequence). V lost 7 bases and J lost 5, with 14 bases in between. This CDR3 has 13 residues. Seattle cases were enrolled at active infection and followed longitudinally. Study processing details: Reference gene primers were amplified, and this amplification served to estimate nucleated cell counts. Sequencing used immunoSEQ multiplex PCR; TCRdb keeps in-frame clones, though not all of them. The V and J calls and clone size were taken over from that table, and D and trimming were inferred from the DNA. Here the sample spans 350,000 to 450,000 clones, around 91% being singletons.

The sequence was obtained from a woman in her thirties or forties with COVID-19, enrolled during active disease. This chain links TRBV7-9 with TRBJ1-1, with D perhaps TRBD1 (6 bases). Input material: peripheral blood. The CDR3 reads CASTPAGVTEAFF. For the CDR3, the DNA is TGTGCCAGCACCCCGGCAGGGGTGACTGAAGCTTTCTTT.